This entry lists 17 T cell receptor beta chains sequenced from one sample in a study of T cells expressing NK-cell markers. Using the 5' RACE reads, TCRdb records one entry per CDR3 protein without DNA. This sample's table has 300,000 to 500,000 distinct CDR3 sequences. The sequenced sample was blood T cells: a sorted CD56 or NKG2C T cell subset, CD4+ or CD8+ T cells, or bulk PBMC T cells (not recorded which). These receptors all come from a woman aged 50 to 60 in good health.

The chain couples TRBV12-3 or TRBV12-4 to TRBJ1-2; TCRdb gives TRBD1 as the D gene, but with no DNA this cannot be confirmed. This CDR3 is 14 amino acids long. CDR3 sequence: CASTQGAVTYGYTF.

The chain carries TRBV10-2 and TRBJ2-3; TCRdb picks TRBD1, but there is no DNA to check that call. There are 16 residues in the CDR3. Germline V CDR1 and CDR2: WSHSY, SAAADI. The CDR3 sequence: CASSESSGISTDTQYF.

The V gene is TRBV20-1, the J gene TRBJ2-1; TCRdb outputs TRBD1, but without DNA this stays unchecked. CDR1 DFQATT and CDR2 SNEGSKA come from the germline V gene (reference sequence). CDR3 size: 16 residues. The CDR3 spells CSATKGLQGGYNEQFF.

V and J are TRBV20-1 and TRBJ2-1; TCRdb returns TRBD2, unconfirmable since there is no DNA. Germline V gene data show CDR1 as DFQATT and CDR2 as SNEGSKA (reference sequence). The length of the CDR3 is 15 residues. CDR3 sequence: CSAHSLAGIGNEQFF.

The genes are TRBV20-1 and TRBJ2-1; TCRdb proposes TRBD1, but this gene call is untestable without DNA. Germline CDR1 DFQATT, CDR2 SNEGSKA (reference sequence). The CDR3 has 13 residues. The CDR3 region is CSANGAVPGPQFF.

The J gene is TRBJ2-7, the V gene TRBV4-1. Germline V CDR1 and CDR2: MGHRA, YSYEKL. The CDR3 is 12 residues long. CDR3 protein: CASSQDVDEQYF.

V usage is TRBV7-8 and J usage is TRBJ1-3; TCRdb's assignment of TRBD1 cannot be checked, as there is no DNA. The germline V gene has CDR1 SGHVS and CDR2 FQNEAQ. The CDR3 has 18 amino acids. CDR3 protein: CASSLARQGAPPGNTIYF.

This chain joins TRBV11-2 and TRBJ1-2; TCRdb outputs TRBD1, but without DNA this stays unchecked. Per germline, CDR1 SGHAT and CDR2 FQNNGV. The CDR3 consists of 14 residues. The CDR3 sequence is CASSLNSRGYGYTF.

This rearrangement joins TRBV10-1 to TRBJ2-2; TCRdb reports TRBD2, a call that lacks DNA to check it against. CDR3 length: 21 amino acids. Germline-derived CDR1 and CDR2 are WNHNN and SYGVQD (reference sequence). The CDR3 sequence is CASSAYRTGLAGATNTGELFF.

The chain uses TRBV5-1 and TRBJ2-1; TCRdb's assignment of TRBD2 cannot be checked, as there is no DNA. Per the germline V gene, CDR1 is SGHRS and CDR2 is YFSETQ. The CDR3 is 16 residues long. CDR3 amino acids: CASSLEASGREKKQFF.

The rearrangement uses TRBV20-1 and TRBJ2-3; with no DNA, the TCRdb D assignment of TRBD1 cannot be verified. CDR1 DFQATT and CDR2 SNEGSKA come from the germline V gene (reference sequence). The CDR3 is made up of 16 amino acids. The CDR3 loop is CSARKISGKGADTQYF.

V usage is TRBV6-5 and J usage is TRBJ2-1. Germline V gives CDR1 MNHEY, CDR2 SVGAGI. This CDR3 spans 14 amino acids. The CDR3: CASSPRRTGNEQFF.

The genes are TRBV6-5 and TRBJ2-5; TCRdb returns TRBD1, unconfirmable since there is no DNA. Germline CDR1 is MNHEY and CDR2 is SVGAGI. This CDR3 is 16 amino acids long. The CDR3 sequence: CASSYPTGFGRETQYF.

The chain has TRBV12-3 or TRBV12-4 and TRBJ1-5. The CDR3 has 14 amino acids. The CDR3 loop reads CASSSGMSNQPQHF.

The chain combines TRBV9 with TRBJ2-1; absent DNA, TCRdb's TRBD2 call cannot be checked. Germline assignment: CDR1 SGDLS and CDR2 YYNGEE. The CDR3 is 18 residues long. Here the CDR3 reads CASSVGGPLAADFNEQFF. The entire variable domain, with the rest obtained from reference TRBV9 and TRBJ2-1, is as follows: DSGVTQTPKHLITATGQRVTLRCSPRSGDLSVYWYQQSLDQGLQFLIQYYNGEERAKGNILERFSAQQFPDLHSELNLSSLELGDSALYFCASSVGGPLAADFNEQFFGPGTRLTVL.

The CDR3 region is CAIKGAGNYGYTF. The chain has TRBV10-3 and TRBJ1-2; with no DNA, the TCRdb D assignment of TRBD1 cannot be verified. Germline V gene sequence: CDR1 ENHRY, CDR2 SYGVKD. The CDR3 has 13 residues.

The rearrangement links TRBV29-1 to TRBJ2-2; the D gene TCRdb calls, TRBD2, cannot be checked with no DNA. Germline V lookup: CDR1 SQVTM, CDR2 ANQGSEA. CDR3 size: 15 residues. The chain's CDR3 is CSVELGGSVTGELFF.